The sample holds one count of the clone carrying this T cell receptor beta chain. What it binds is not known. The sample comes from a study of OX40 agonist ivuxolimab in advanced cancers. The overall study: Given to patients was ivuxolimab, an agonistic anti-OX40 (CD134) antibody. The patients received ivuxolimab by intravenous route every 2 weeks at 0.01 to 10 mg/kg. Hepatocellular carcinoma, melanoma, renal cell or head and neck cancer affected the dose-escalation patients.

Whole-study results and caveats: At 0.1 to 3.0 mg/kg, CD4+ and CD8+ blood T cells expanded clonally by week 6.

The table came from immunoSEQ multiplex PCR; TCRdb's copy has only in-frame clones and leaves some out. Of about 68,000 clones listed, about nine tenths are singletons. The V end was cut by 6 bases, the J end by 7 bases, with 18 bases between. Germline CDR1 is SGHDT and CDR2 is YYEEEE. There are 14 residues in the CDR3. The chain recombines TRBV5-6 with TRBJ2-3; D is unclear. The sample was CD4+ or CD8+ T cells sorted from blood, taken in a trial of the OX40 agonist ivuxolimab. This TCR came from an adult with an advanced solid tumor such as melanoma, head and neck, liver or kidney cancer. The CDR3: CASTLPGPVNTQYF. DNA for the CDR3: TGTGCCAGCACCCTCCCAGGTCCCGTGAATACGCAGTATTTT. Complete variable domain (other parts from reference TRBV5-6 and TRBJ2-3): DAGVTQSPTHLIKTRGQQVTLRCSPKSGHDTVSWYQQALGQGPQFIFQYYEEEERQRGNFPDRFSGHQFPNYSSELNVNALLLGDSALYLCASTLPGPVNTQYFGPGTRLTVL.